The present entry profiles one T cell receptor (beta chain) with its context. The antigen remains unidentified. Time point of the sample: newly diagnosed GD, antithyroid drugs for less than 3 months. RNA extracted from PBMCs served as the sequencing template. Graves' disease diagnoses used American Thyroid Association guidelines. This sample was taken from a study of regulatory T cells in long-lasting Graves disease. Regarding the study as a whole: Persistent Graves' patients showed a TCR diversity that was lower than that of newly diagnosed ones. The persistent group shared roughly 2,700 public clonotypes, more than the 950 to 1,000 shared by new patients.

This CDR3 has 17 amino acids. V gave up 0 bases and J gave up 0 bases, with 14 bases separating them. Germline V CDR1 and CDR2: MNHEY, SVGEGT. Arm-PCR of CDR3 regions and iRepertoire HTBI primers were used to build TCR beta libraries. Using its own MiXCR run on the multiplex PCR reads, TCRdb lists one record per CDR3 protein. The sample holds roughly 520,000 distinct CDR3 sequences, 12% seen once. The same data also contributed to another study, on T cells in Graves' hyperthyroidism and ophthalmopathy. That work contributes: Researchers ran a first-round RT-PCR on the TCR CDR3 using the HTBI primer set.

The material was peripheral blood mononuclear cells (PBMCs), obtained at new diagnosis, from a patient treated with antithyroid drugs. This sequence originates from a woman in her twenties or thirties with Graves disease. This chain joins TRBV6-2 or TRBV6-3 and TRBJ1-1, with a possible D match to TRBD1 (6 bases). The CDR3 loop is CASSYSGRGGLNTEAFF. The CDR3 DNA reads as TGTGCCAGCAGTTACTCGGGCAGGGGAGGTTTGAACACTGAAGCTTTCTTT.